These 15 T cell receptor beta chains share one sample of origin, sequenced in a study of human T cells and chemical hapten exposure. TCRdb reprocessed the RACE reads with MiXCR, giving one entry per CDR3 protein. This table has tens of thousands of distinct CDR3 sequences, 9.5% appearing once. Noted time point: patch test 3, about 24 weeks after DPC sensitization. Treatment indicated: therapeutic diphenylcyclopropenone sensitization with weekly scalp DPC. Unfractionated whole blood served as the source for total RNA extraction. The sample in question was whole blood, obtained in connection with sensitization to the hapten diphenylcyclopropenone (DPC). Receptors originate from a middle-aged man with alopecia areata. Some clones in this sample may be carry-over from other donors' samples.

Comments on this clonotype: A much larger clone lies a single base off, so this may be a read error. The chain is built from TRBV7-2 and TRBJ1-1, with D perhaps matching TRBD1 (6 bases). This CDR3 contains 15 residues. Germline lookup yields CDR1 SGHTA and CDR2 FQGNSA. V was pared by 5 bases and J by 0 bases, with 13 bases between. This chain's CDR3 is CASSLGQFMNTEAFF. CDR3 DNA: TGTGCCAGCAGCCTCGGACAGTTTATGAACACTGAAGCTTTCTTT. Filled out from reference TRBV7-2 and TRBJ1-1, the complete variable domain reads GAGVSQSPSNKVTEKGKDVELRCDPISGHTALYWYRQSLGQGLEFLIYFQGNSAPDKSGLPSDRFSAERTGGSVSTLTIQRTQQEDSAVYLCASSLGQFMNTEAFFGQGTRLTVV.

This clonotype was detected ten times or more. The CDR3 DNA is TGTGCCAGCAGCCCATGGGCCAGCGGGGTTACCACCGGGGAGCTGTTTTTT. Its protein product is CASSPWASGVTTGELFF. The J gene is TRBJ2-2, the V gene TRBV7-2; 7 bases align to TRBD2. This CDR3 contains 17 residues. Trimming at V came to 5 bases and at J to 4 bases, leaving 13 bases not matched to a gene. In germline, CDR1 is SGHTA, CDR2 FQGNSA.

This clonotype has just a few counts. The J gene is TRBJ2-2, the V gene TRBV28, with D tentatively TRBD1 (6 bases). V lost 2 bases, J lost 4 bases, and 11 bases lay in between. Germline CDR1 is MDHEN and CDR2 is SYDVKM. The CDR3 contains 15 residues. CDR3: CASSLGGAGTGELFF. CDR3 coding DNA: TGTGCCAGCAGTTTAGGGGGCGCGGGCACCGGGGAGCTGTTTTTT.

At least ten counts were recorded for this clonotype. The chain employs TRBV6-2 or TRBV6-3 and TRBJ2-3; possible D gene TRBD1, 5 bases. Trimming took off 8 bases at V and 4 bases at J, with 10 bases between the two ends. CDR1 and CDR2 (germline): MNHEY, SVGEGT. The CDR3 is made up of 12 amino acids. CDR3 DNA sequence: TGTGCCAGCTGGGGCGGAGCAGATACGCAGTATTTT. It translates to CASWGGADTQYF.

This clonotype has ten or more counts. The CDR3 bases are TGCGCCAGCAGTGACAGGCTACAAGGGGAGATCTACGAGCAGTACTTC. This sequence encodes CASSDRLQGEIYEQYF. V and J are TRBV10-2 and TRBJ2-7; D is tentatively TRBD1 or TRBD2 (5 bases each). Germline-derived CDR1 and CDR2 are WSHSY and SAAADI. V gave up 3 bases and J gave up 3 bases, with 18 bases separating them. The CDR3 contains 16 residues.

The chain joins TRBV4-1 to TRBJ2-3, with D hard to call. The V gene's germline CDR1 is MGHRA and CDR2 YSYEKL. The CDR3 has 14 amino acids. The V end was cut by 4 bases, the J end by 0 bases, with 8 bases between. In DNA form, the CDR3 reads TGCGCCAGCAGCCTACGAGGAAGCACAGATACGCAGTATTTT. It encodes CASSLRGSTDTQYF.

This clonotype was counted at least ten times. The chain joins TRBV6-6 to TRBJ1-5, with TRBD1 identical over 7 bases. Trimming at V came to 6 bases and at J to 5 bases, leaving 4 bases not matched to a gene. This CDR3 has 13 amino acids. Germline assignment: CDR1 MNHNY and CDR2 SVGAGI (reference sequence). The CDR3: CASRETGDQPQHF. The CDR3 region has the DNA TGTGCCAGCAGGGAAACAGGGGATCAGCCCCAGCATTTT.

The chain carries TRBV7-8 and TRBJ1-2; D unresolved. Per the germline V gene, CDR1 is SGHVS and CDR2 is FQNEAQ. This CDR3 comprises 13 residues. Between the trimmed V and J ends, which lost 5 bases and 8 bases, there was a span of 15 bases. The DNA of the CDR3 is TGTGCCAGCAGCCATACAAGAGACTGGGGCTACACCTTC. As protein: CASSHTRDWGYTF.

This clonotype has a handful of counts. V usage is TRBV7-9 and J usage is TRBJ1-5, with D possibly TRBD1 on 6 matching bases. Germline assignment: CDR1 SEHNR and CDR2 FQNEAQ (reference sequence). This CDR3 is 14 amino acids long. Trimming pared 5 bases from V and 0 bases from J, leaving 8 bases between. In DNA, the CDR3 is TGTGCCAGCAGCGGGGACATTAGCAATCAGCCCCAGCATTTT. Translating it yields CASSGDISNQPQHF.

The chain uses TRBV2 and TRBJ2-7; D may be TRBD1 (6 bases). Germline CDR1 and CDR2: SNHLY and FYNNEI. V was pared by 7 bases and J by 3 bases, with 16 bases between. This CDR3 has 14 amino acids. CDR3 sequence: CASTSGTFDYEQYF. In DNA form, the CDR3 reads TGTGCCAGCACCTCCGGGACATTCGACTACGAGCAGTACTTC.

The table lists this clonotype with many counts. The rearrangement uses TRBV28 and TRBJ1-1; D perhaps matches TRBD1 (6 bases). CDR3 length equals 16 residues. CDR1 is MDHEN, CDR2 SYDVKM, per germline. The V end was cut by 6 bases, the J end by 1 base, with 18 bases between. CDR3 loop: CASRIRDTYPNTEAFF. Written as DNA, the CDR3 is TGTGCCAGCAGGATCCGGGACACTTACCCGAACACTGAAGCTTTCTTT. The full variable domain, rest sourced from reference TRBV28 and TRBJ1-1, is DVKVTQSSRYLVKRTGEKVFLECVQDMDHENMFWYRQDPGLGLRLIYFSYDVKMKEKGDIPEGYSVSREKKERFSLILESASTNQTSMYLCASRIRDTYPNTEAFFGQGTRLTVV.

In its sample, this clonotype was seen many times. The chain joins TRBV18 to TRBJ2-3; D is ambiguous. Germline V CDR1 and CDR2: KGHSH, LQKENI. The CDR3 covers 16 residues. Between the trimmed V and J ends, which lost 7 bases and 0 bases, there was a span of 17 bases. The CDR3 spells CASLALTSGSTDTQYF. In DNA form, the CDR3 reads TGTGCCAGCTTGGCCCTGACTTCCGGGAGCACAGATACGCAGTATTTT.

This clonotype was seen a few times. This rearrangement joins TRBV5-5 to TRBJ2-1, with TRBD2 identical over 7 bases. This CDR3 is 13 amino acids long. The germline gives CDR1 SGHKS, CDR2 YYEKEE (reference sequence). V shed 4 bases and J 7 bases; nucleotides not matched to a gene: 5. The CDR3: CASSRTSGNEQFF. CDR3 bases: TGTGCCAGCAGCCGGACTAGTGGGAATGAGCAGTTCTTC. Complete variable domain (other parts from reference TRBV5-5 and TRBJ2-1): DAGVTQSPTHLIKTRGQQVTLRCSPISGHKSVSWYQQVLGQGPQFIFQYYEKEERGRGNFPDRFSARQFPNYSSELNVNALLLGDSALYLCASSRTSGNEQFFGPGTRLTVL.

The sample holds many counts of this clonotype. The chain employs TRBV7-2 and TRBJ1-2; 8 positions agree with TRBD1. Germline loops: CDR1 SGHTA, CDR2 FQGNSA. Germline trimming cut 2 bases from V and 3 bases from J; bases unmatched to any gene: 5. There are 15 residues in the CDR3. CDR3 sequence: CASSLITGGDYGYTF. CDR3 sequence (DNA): TGTGCCAGCAGCTTAATAACAGGGGGGGACTATGGCTACACCTTC.

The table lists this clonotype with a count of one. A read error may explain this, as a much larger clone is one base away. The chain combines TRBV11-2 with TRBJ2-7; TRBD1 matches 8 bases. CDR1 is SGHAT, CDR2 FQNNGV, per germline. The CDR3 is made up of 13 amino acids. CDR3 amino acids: CASSWDRSAELYF. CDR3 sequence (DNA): TGTGCCAGCAGCTGGGACAGGAGTGCCGAGCTGTACTTC. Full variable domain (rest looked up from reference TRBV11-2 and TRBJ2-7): EAGVAQSPRYKIIEKRQSVAFWCNPISGHATLYWYQQILGQGPKLLIQFQNNGVVDDSQLPKDRFSAERLKGVDSTLKIQPAKLEDSAVYLCASSWDRSAELYFGPGTRLTVT.